In its sample, the clone carrying this T cell receptor beta chain was seen many times. Its antigen is undetermined. Template switching created a universal primer site, and the cDNA included unique molecular identifiers. One entry per CDR3 protein results from TCRdb running MiXCR on the 5' RACE reads. The top ten clones hold 1.6% of a sample with some 630,000 distinct CDR3 sequences, under 8.5% of them seen once. The entry originates in a study of identical twins. Whole-study findings and limits: Donors were not followed over many years; analysis was cross-sectional. Zero-insertion findings could be partly confounded by invariant cells (MAIT and iNKT cells).

CDR1 and CDR2 (germline): SGHRS, YFSETQ. V gave up 4 bases and J gave up 4 bases; unmatched junction bases: 16. This CDR3 contains 19 residues. This same sample was also taken into another study, of yellow fever vaccine responses in identical twins.

The chain is built from TRBV5-1 and TRBJ2-2; TRBD2 aligns across 10 bases. This clonotype was obtained from a woman aged 18-29 years in good health. What was sequenced was PBMCs. CDR3 sequence: CASSPGQGFASGSTGELFF. The CDR3 nucleotides read TGCGCCAGCAGCCCAGGACAGGGTTTCGCTAGCGGGAGCACCGGGGAGCTGTTTTTT.